Shown below are 18 T cell receptor beta chains from a single sample sequenced in a study of T cells after yellow fever vaccination. TCRdb passed the 5' RACE reads through MiXCR, listing each CDR3 protein once. This table holds 100,000 to 150,000 distinct CDR3 sequences, nearly 15% found once. The sequences come from CD8+ T cells sorted from PBMCs, collected 5 days after the yellow fever booster vaccination. These receptor sequences come from a man between 18 and 35 years old who received the YFV17D yellow fever vaccine.

This clonotype showed up just a few times. The genes are TRBV6-5 and TRBJ2-7; D unresolved. Germline loops: CDR1 MNHEY, CDR2 SVGAGI. CDR3 length: 14 amino acids. With 0 bases removed from V and 0 bases from J, the gap between germline ends came to 6 bases. The CDR3 sequence: CASSYSAVSYEQYF. CDR3 bases: TGTGCCAGCAGTTACTCGGCCGTCTCCTACGAGCAGTACTTC.

This clonotype turned up a few times. This sequence joins TRBV9 and TRBJ2-7; 7 nucleotides agree with TRBD1. CDR1 and CDR2 from the germline V gene are SGDLS and YYNGEE. V was clipped by 2 bases and J by 1 base; unmatched bases: 9. The CDR3 runs to 16 residues. In DNA form, the CDR3 reads TGTGCCAGCAGCGTGCGAGGGACAGCCTCTTCCTACGAGCAGTACTTC. Translation gives CASSVRGTASSYEQYF.

This clonotype showed up just a few times. The chain carries TRBV10-3 and TRBJ2-1; 8 nucleotides agree with TRBD2. The CDR3 covers 15 residues. CDR1 and CDR2 from the germline V gene are ENHRY and SYGVKD. Trimming removed 5 bases from V and 8 bases from J; junction bases left unmatched: 11. The CDR3 DNA reads TGTGCCATCAGTACCCCGGGGGGGCGAGTGTATGAGCAGTTCTTC. It translates to CAISTPGGRVYEQFF.

This clonotype was detected only a few times. The chain has TRBV20-1 and TRBJ2-3; 8 bases are shared with TRBD2. CDR1 and CDR2 from the germline V gene are DFQATT and SNEGSKA (reference sequence). Trimming took 0 bases from V and 10 from J; bases not matched to a gene: 15. The CDR3 is 16 amino acids. The CDR3 loop reads CSARDRELAVPEAQYF. In DNA form, the CDR3 reads TGCAGTGCTAGAGATCGGGAACTAGCGGTCCCCGAAGCGCAGTATTTT.

The chain joins TRBV30 to TRBJ2-7, with D tentatively TRBD1 or TRBD2 (5 bases each). This CDR3 has 17 residues. V lost 2 bases and J lost 2, with 22 bases in between. Germline assignment: CDR1 GTSNPN and CDR2 SVGIG (reference sequence). CDR3 DNA sequence: TGTGCCTGGAGTCCGTCCCCAGGGACCGATTATACCTACGAGCAGTACTTC. Amino acids: CAWSPSPGTDYTYEQYF.

J is TRBJ1-5 and V is TRBV27, with no clear D. Per the germline V gene, CDR1 is MNHEY and CDR2 is SMNVEV (reference sequence). The CDR3 loop spans 15 amino acids. V was clipped by 5 bases and J by 0 bases, with 11 bases between them. The CDR3 DNA reads TGTGCCAGCAGTCGTCAAGGTGTTAGCAATCAGCCCCAGCATTTT. As protein: CASSRQGVSNQPQHF.

This clonotype was found a few times. V is TRBV6-5 and J is TRBJ2-1, with 7 bases matching TRBD1. This CDR3 has 14 amino acids. Trimming at V came to 5 bases and at J to 4 bases, leaving 5 bases not matched to a gene. Per germline, CDR1 MNHEY and CDR2 SVGAGI. The CDR3 loop is CASSALTGYNEQFF. The CDR3 nucleotides read TGTGCCAGCAGTGCCCTGACAGGGTACAATGAGCAGTTCTTC.

This chain uses TRBV27 with TRBJ2-2; D is perhaps TRBD1 or TRBD2 (5 bases each). This CDR3 comprises 15 residues. Trimming stripped 3 bases from V and 0 bases from J, with 8 bases between. The germline CDR1 and CDR2 sequences are MNHEY and SMNVEV (reference sequence). DNA of the CDR3: TGTGCCAGCAGTTTGGGACCCGCGAACACCGGGGAGCTGTTTTTT. As protein: CASSLGPANTGELFF.

The chain links TRBV9 to TRBJ1-5; D possibly corresponds to TRBD1 (5 bases). Germline CDR1 reads SGDLS; CDR2 reads YYNGEE. The CDR3 totals 13 residues. Trimming stripped 8 bases from V and 4 bases from J, with 13 bases between. The CDR3, as DNA: TGTGCCAGTAGCCCGGGACCTAATCAGCCCCAGCATTTT. The encoded protein is CASSPGPNQPQHF.

This clonotype was seen only a few times. The V call is TRBV12-3 or TRBV12-4, the J call TRBJ2-1; TRBD1 might be the D (5 bases). The CDR3 contains 12 residues. Between the trimmed V and J ends, which lost 7 bases and 10 bases, there was a span of 14 bases. CDR3 protein: CASTPTAGEQFF. The DNA of the CDR3 is TGTGCCAGCACCCCGACAGCTGGGGAGCAGTTCTTC.

The chain has TRBV7-3 and TRBJ2-5, with D hard to call. Germline loops: CDR1 SGHTA, CDR2 FQGTGA. The V and J ends lost 2 bases and 3 bases respectively, with 7 bases between them. The CDR3 sequence is 13 residues long. The CDR3 nucleotides are TGTGCCAGCAGCTTAGTCGGTGAAGAGACCCAGTACTTC. Encoded protein: CASSLVGEETQYF.

This clonotype showed up many times. This chain links TRBV9 with TRBJ2-3; tentatively, D is TRBD1 (5 bases). Trimming stripped 3 bases from V and 8 bases from J, with 16 bases between. CDR3 size: 14 residues. From germline, CDR1 is SGDLS and CDR2 YYNGEE. The CDR3 region is CASSGGLEIATQYF. The CDR3 bases are TGTGCCAGCAGCGGGGGCTTGGAGATTGCTACGCAGTATTTT.

This clonotype has more than one count but fewer than ten. The CDR3 DNA is TGTGCCAGCAGTTCACCGGGACTAGCACCAGATACGCAGTATTTT. Amino acids: CASSSPGLAPDTQYF. The chain couples TRBV12-3 or TRBV12-4 to TRBJ2-3, with 9 bases fitting TRBD2. The length of the CDR3 is 15 residues. V dropped 4 bases and J dropped 4; count of bases not matched to a gene: 6.

This clonotype came up many times. This rearrangement joins TRBV5-1 to TRBJ2-2; 12 positions agree with TRBD2. The V segment lost 4 bases and the J segment 1 base; nucleotides outside the gene matches: 2. CDR1 SGHRS and CDR2 YFSETQ come from the germline V gene. The CDR3 loop spans 16 amino acids. CDR3 residues: CASSGGLAGNTGELFF. CDR3 in DNA: TGCGCCAGCAGCGGGGGACTAGCGGGGAACACCGGGGAGCTGTTTTTT.

There are a few counts of this clonotype. CDR3 nucleotide sequence: TGTGCCAGCAGTGAACTAGCGGGGGGGACCGACAATGAGCAGTTCTTC. This encodes CASSELAGGTDNEQFF. The chain couples TRBV6-5 to TRBJ2-1, with 13 bases that match TRBD2. CDR3 length equals 16 residues. Germline V gene data show CDR1 as MNHEY and CDR2 as SVGAGI. Trimming cost V 5 bases and J 5 bases; bases outside gene matches: 6.

Only a few counts were recorded for this clonotype. This chain connects TRBV4-1 to TRBJ2-1; 7 nucleotides line up with TRBD2. The V gene's germline CDR1 is MGHRA and CDR2 YSYEKL. The CDR3 runs to 13 residues. V gave up 5 bases and J gave up 10 bases; unmatched junction bases: 8. In DNA, the CDR3 is TGCGCCAGCAGCAACGGACTAGTGGACGAGCAGTTCTTC. The encoded protein is CASSNGLVDEQFF.

The sample holds a few counts of this clonotype. CDR3 loop: CASSPSKGPFYEQYV. The CDR3 nucleotides are TGCGCCAGCAGCCCCTCCAAGGGACCATTCTACGAGCAGTACGTC. This chain uses TRBV4-1 with TRBJ2-7; either TRBD1 or TRBD2 may supply D (5 bases each). This CDR3 spans 15 amino acids. CDR1 is MGHRA, CDR2 YSYEKL, per germline. Trimming took 4 bases from V and 3 from J, leaving 16 bases between them.

This clonotype occurred a few times. The rearrangement links TRBV12-3 or TRBV12-4 to TRBJ2-7; possibly TRBD2 for D (6 bases). Trimming shortened V by 3 bases and J by 3 bases, and 9 bases separated the two germline ends. The CDR3 runs 13 residues. The CDR3 coding sequence is TGTGCCAGCAGTTTGACGGGGGACTACGAGCAGTACGTC. Translation gives CASSLTGDYEQYV.